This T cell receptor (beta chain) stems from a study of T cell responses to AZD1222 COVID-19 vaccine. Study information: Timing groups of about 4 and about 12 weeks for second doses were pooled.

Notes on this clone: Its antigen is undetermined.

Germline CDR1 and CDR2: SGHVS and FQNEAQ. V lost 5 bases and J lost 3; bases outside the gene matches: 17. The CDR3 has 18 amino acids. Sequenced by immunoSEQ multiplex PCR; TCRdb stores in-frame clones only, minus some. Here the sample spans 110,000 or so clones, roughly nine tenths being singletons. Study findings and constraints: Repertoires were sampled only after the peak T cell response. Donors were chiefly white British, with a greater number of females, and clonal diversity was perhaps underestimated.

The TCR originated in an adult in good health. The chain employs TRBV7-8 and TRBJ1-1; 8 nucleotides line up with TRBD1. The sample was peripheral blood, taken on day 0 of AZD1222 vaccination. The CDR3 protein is CASSGLSEAGGLYTEAFF. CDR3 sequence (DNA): TGTGCCAGCAGCGGACTTTCGGAGGCAGGGGGCTTATACACTGAAGCTTTCTTT.